The source of this T cell receptor beta chain is a study of blood T cell repertoires in COVID-19. V was pared by 2 bases and J by 5 bases, with 6 bases between. Germline V gene lookup returns CDR1 GTSNPN and CDR2 SVGIG (reference sequence). The CDR3 totals 11 residues. Data came from immunoSEQ multiplex PCR; TCRdb stores just in-frame clones and leaves some out. The repertoire consists of tens of thousands of clones, with just under 90% occurring once and the leading ten covering over 1.2%. J is TRBJ2-5 and V is TRBV30; unclear D gene. Material: peripheral blood. The receptor comes from a man between 60 and 75 years old with acute or convalescent COVID-19. CDR3 sequence reads: CAWSLRETQYF. For the CDR3, the DNA is TGTGCCTGGAGTTTGAGGGAGACCCAGTACTTC.